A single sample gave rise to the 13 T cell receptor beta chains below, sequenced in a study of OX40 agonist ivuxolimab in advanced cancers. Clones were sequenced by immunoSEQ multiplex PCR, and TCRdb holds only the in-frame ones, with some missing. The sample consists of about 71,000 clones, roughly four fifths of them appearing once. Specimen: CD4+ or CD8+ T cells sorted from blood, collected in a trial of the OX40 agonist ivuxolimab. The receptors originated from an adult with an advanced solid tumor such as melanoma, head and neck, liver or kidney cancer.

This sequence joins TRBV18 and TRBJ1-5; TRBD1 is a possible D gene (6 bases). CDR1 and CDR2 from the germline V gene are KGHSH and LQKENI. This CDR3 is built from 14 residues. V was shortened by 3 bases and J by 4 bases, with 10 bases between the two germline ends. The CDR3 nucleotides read TGTGCCAGCTCACCTGATCAGGGGAATCAGCCCCAGCATTTT. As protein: CASSPDQGNQPQHF.

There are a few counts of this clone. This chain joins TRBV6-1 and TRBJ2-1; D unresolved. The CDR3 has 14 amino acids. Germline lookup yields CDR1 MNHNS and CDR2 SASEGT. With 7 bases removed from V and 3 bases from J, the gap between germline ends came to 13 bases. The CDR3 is CASIGRLIYNEQFF. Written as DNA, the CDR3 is TGTGCCAGCATAGGCCGTCTAATCTACAATGAGCAGTTCTTC.

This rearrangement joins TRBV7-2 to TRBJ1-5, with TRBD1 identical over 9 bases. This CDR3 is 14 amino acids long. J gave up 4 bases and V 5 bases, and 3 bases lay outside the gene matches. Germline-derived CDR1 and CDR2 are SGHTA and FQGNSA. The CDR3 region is CASSPDRGNQPQHF. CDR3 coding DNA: TGTGCCAGCAGCCCGGACAGGGGAAATCAGCCCCAGCATTTT.

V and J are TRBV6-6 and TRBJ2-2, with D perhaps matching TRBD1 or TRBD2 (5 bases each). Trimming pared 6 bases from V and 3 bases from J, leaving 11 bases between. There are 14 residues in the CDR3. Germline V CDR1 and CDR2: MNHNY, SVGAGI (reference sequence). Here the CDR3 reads CASRWDRYTGELFF. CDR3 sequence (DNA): TGTGCCAGCAGATGGGACCGTTACACCGGGGAGCTGTTTTTT.

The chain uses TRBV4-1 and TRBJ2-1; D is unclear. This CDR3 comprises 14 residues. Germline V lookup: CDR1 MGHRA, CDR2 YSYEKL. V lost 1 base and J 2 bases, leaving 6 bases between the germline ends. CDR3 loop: CASSQADAYNEQFF. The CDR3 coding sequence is TGCGCCAGCAGCCAAGCCGACGCCTACAATGAGCAGTTCTTC.

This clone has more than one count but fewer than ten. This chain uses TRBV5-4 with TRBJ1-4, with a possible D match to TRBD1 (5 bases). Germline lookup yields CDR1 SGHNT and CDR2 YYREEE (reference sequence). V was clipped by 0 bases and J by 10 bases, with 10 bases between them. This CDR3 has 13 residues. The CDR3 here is CASSLGVGGKLFF. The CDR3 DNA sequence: TGTGCCAGCAGCTTGGGCGTTGGGGGAAAACTGTTTTTT.

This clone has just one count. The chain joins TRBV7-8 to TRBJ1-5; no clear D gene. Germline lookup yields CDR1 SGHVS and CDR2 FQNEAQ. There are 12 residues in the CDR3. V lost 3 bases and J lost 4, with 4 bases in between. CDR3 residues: CASSFTNQPQHF. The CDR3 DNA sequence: TGTGCCAGCAGCTTCACGAATCAGCCCCAGCATTTT.

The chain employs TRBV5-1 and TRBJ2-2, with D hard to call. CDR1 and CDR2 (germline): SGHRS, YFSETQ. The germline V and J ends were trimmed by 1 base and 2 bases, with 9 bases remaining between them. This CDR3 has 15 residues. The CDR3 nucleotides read TGCGCCAGCAGCTTGCGTACTGGAAACACCGGGGAGCTGTTTTTT. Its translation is CASSLRTGNTGELFF.

For the CDR3, the DNA is TGTGCCAGCAGCCAAGGGGGTCCCACCTACGAGCAGTACTTC. Protein product: CASSQGGPTYEQYF. This chain joins TRBV6-5 and TRBJ2-7, with D possibly TRBD1 on 6 matching bases. CDR1 and CDR2 from the germline V gene are MNHEY and SVGAGI. Trimming shortened V by 6 bases and J by 2 bases, and 14 bases separated the two germline ends. The CDR3 has 14 residues.

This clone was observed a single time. The CDR3 reads CASSSLSGANVLTF. The CDR3 DNA reads as TGTGCCAGCAGTTCCCTCTCTGGGGCCAACGTCCTGACTTTC. The rearrangement uses TRBV27 and TRBJ2-6; D not certain. This CDR3 is 14 amino acids long. Germline-derived CDR1 and CDR2 are MNHEY and SMNVEV (reference sequence). The germline V and J ends were trimmed by 4 bases and 0 bases, with 4 bases remaining between them.

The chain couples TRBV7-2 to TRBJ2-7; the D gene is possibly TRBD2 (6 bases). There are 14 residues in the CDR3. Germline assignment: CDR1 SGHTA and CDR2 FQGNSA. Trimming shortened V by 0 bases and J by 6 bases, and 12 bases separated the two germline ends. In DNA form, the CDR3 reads TGTGCCAGCAGCTTAGCCTCGGGAGCGGTCGAGCAGTACTTC. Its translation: CASSLASGAVEQYF.

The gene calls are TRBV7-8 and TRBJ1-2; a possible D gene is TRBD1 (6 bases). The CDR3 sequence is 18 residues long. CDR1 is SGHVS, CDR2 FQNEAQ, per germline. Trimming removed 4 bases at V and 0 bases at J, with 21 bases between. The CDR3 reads CASSSGRPGQKTNYGYTF. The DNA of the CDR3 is TGTGCCAGCAGCTCGGGCCGACCCGGACAGAAAACTAACTATGGCTACACCTTC.

In DNA form, the CDR3 reads TGTGCCAGCAGCCCCCCGGACAGGGACGAGCAGTACTTC. Residues: CASSPPDRDEQYF. This chain links TRBV6-5 with TRBJ2-7, with 8 positions matching TRBD1. Per germline, CDR1 MNHEY and CDR2 SVGAGI. After removal of 6 bases from V and 5 bases from J, the junction contained 6 bases not matched to a gene. The CDR3 sequence is 13 residues long.